Below are 2 T cell receptor beta chains sequenced from a single sample in a study of shared clonotypes between healthy human individuals. Sequencing was performed with immunoSEQ multiplex PCR; in TCRdb, only in-frame clones are kept and a portion is missing. Seen here are millions of clones, more than 90% observed once, and the top ten hold more than 0.12%. Sequenced sample: naive CD4+ T cells sorted from blood. Subset denoted: CD45RA+ positively selected. The receptors originated from a young man in good health.

The J gene is TRBJ1-2, the V gene TRBV10-3; the match to TRBD1 covers 8 bases. CDR1 ENHRY and CDR2 SYGVKD come from the germline V gene. The CDR3 consists of 15 residues. V lost 6 bases and J lost 4; bases outside the gene matches: 10. The CDR3 DNA reads TGTGCCATCAGCCTAAATACTGGACAGGGCTATGGCTACACCTTC. It codes for CAISLNTGQGYGYTF.

The chain uses TRBV19 and TRBJ2-1, with 11 bases identical to TRBD2. Germline trimming cut 7 bases from V and 9 bases from J; bases unmatched to any gene: 8. The CDR3 covers 14 residues. The V gene's germline CDR1 is LNHDA and CDR2 SQIVND (reference sequence). The chain's CDR3 is CASIRLAGNGEQFF. The CDR3 bases are TGTGCCAGTATAAGACTAGCGGGGAATGGTGAGCAGTTCTTC.